Described below is a single TCR beta chain sequence and its context. Its specificity is unknown. The record originates from a study of Ad26.COV2.S vaccination and SARS-CoV-2 variants. Study results and caveats: Vaccinated and placebo-treated recipients had similar non-spike TCR breadth.

Libraries were prepared by immunoSEQ multiplex PCR; TCRdb keeps only in-frame clonotypes and omits some of them. The repertoire has fewer than 50,000 clones, roughly 80% of them found once; the top ten carry less than 60%. Trimming cost V 0 bases and J 7 bases; bases outside gene matches: 3. This CDR3 has 14 residues. Germline lookup yields CDR1 SGHRS and CDR2 YFSETQ. The sequence derives from a human donor who had recovered from COVID-19. The chain joins TRBV5-1 to TRBJ1-5; 8 bases agree with TRBD1. The sequencing used peripheral blood, collected after recovery from COVID-19. CDR3 residues: CASSLVGQGQPQHF. The CDR3 DNA sequence: TGCGCCAGCAGCTTGGTAGGACAGGGACAGCCCCAGCATTTT.